The 12 T cell receptor beta chains in this list originate from one sample, sequenced in a study of regulatory T cells in long-lasting Graves disease. Building the TCR beta libraries relied on iRepertoire HTBI primers, and CDR3 regions underwent Arm-PCR. TCRdb fed the multiplex PCR reads into MiXCR, producing one record per CDR3 protein. The sample holds more than 350,000 distinct CDR3 sequences, roughly 21% seen once. Time point denoted: persistent/refractory GD, antithyroid drugs over 5 years with positive TRAb. The TCR library was made from RNA that had been extracted from PBMCs in TRIzol. The source material was peripheral blood mononuclear cells (PBMCs), sampled when the disease was refractory, from a patient treated with antithyroid drugs. All receptors come from a female donor with Graves disease.

This clonotype has more than one count but fewer than ten. The chain joins TRBV2 to TRBJ2-5, with D uncertain. TRBJ2-1 matches the DNA end more closely, so the J call is doubtful. The CDR3 consists of 13 residues. Germline CDR1 reads SNHLY; CDR2 reads FYNNEI. The CDR3 here is CASSLGIHNEQFF. DNA for the CDR3: TGTGCCAGCAGTTTGGGGATACACAATGAGCAGTTCTTC.

As for this clonotype: A junction boundary mismatches the germline segment, possibly from a read error. The rearrangement uses TRBV27 and TRBJ1-5, with D possibly matching TRBD1 (6 bases). Germline CDR1 reads MNHEY; CDR2 reads SMNVEV (reference sequence). This CDR3 comprises 13 residues. The CDR3 coding sequence is TGTGCCAGCAGTTTGGGGGAAGGACAGCCCCGGCATTTT. It translates to CASSLGEGQPRHF.

The V and J genes are TRBV5-1 and TRBJ2-5; D may be TRBD2 (6 bases). This CDR3 comprises 13 residues. The V gene lost 6 bases and the J gene lost 4 bases, with 13 bases spanning the gap. The germline gives CDR1 SGHRS, CDR2 YFSETQ. In DNA form, the CDR3 reads TGCGCCAGCACCTCCCCGGAGGGAGAGACCCAGTACTTC. As protein: CASTSPEGETQYF.

The chain links TRBV19 to TRBJ2-7; TRBD1 matches 8 bases. Germline V gene sequence: CDR1 LNHDA, CDR2 SQIVND (reference sequence). CDR3 length equals 15 residues. The V and J ends lost 5 bases and 0 bases, in that order; junction bases with no gene match: 6. In DNA, the CDR3 is TGTGCCAGTAGTGAAGGGGGGACAGGCTCCTACGAGCAGTACTTC. Its protein product is CASSEGGTGSYEQYF.

Ten or more counts support this clonotype. The chain combines TRBV2 with TRBJ2-5; 12 bases align to TRBD2. CDR1 is SNHLY, CDR2 FYNNEI, per germline. The CDR3 has 15 amino acids. J was trimmed by 5 bases and V by 6 bases; bases with no gene match: 7. This CDR3 is CASSRLAGVGETQYF. In DNA form, the CDR3 reads TGTGCCAGCAGCCGACTAGCGGGAGTCGGGGAGACCCAGTACTTC.

Ten or more counts support this clonotype. This rearrangement joins TRBV30 to TRBJ2-7; tentative D call: TRBD1 (6 bases). The V end was cut by 2 bases, the J end by 6 bases, with 20 bases between. CDR3 length: 15 residues. In germline, CDR1 is GTSNPN, CDR2 SVGIG (reference sequence). CDR3 sequence (DNA): TGTGCCTGGAGTCCAACCGGGACACCCATGGCCGAGCAGTACTTC. It translates to CAWSPTGTPMAEQYF. Based on the CDR3 plus reference TRBV30 and TRBJ2-7, the full variable domain is SQTIHQWPATLVQPVGSPLSLECTVEGTSNPNLYWYRQAAGRGLQLLFYSVGIGQISSEVPQNLSASRPQDRQFILSSKKLLLSDSGFYLCAWSPTGTPMAEQYFGPGTRLTVT.

There are many counts of this clonotype. This rearrangement joins TRBV6-1 to TRBJ2-7; 10 bases are a match to TRBD2. CDR1 and CDR2 from the germline V gene are MNHNS and SASEGT. The CDR3 is 15 amino acids. Trimming at V came to 4 bases and at J to 3 bases, leaving 6 bases not matched to a gene. The CDR3 DNA follows: TGTGCCAGCAGTGTTAACCTAGCGGGAGACTACGAGCAGTACTTC. Translating gives CASSVNLAGDYEQYF.

There are many counts of this clonotype. The rearrangement uses TRBV11-2 and TRBJ1-4; D uncertain. The CDR3 totals 12 residues. Germline-derived CDR1 and CDR2 are SGHAT and FQNNGV. The germline V and J ends were trimmed by 5 bases and 8 bases, with 9 bases remaining between them. CDR3 in DNA: TGTGCCAGCAGCCCCCCCGGCGAAAAACTGTTTTTT. Translating it yields CASSPPGEKLFF.

This chain joins TRBV2 and TRBJ2-2; D ambiguous. Germline lookup yields CDR1 SNHLY and CDR2 FYNNEI. The CDR3 consists of 12 residues. V was cut by 3 bases and J by 7 bases, with 6 bases left in between. Here the CDR3 DNA reads TGTGCCAGCAGTGAGACGAACGGGGAGCTGTTTTTT. Encoded protein: CASSETNGELFF.

Turning to this clonotype: This sequence may be a read error, since a much larger clone differs from it by one base. The chain has TRBV28 and TRBJ2-7; D not certain. Per germline, CDR1 MDHEN and CDR2 SYDVKM. V lost 7 bases and J lost 2, with 15 bases in between. There are 14 residues in the CDR3. CDR3 loop: CASNPISIPYEQYF. Here the CDR3 DNA reads TGTGCCAGCAATCCTATTTCCATACCCTACGAGCAGTACTTC.

V and J are TRBV6-1 and TRBJ1-2; D gene uncertain. The germline V gene has CDR1 MNHNS and CDR2 SASEGT. There are 13 residues in the CDR3. The V and J ends lost 4 bases and 7 bases respectively, with 13 bases between them. CDR3: CASSGTLLGGYTF. The CDR3 DNA is TGTGCCAGCAGTGGGACCCTCCTAGGTGGCTACACCTTC.

At least ten counts were recorded for this clonotype. The V gene is TRBV6-1, the J gene TRBJ2-5; D might be TRBD2 (5 bases). This CDR3 comprises 14 residues. V was pared by 9 bases and J by 4 bases, with 18 bases between. CDR1 is MNHNS and CDR2 is SASEGT in the germline V gene. The CDR3 reads CASRPARRSETQYF. Written as DNA, the CDR3 is TGTGCCAGTCGTCCAGCGAGGAGGTCAGAGACCCAGTACTTC.